These T cell receptor delta chains were read from a single sample in a study of fetal and pediatric gammadelta thymocytes. TCRdb ran CATT on the reads. The table records 1,500 to 2,000 delta-chain clones, about 16% of them present only once. The material sequenced was Vgamma9Vdelta2 gamma-delta T cells from the thymus. The receptors here all came from a child who underwent cardiac surgery and was recorded as healthy. The CDR3 runs from the conserved cysteine through the conserved F or W. Each record gives: clone size, V gene, D gene, J gene, CDR3 protein, CDR3 DNA. The D gene is left open where the match is weak. Clone size, where shown, is once, few, many, or a class for clones that have expanded.

large,TRDV2,NA,TRDJ1,CACDTGGNPGILNRADKLIF,TGTGCCTGTGACACCGGGGGGAATCCGGGGATTCTCAACAGAGCCGATAAACTCATCTTT
large,TRDV2,NA,TRDJ1,CACDTGGGNKLIF,TGTGCCTGTGACACCGGCGGGGGAAATAAACTCATCTTT
NA,TRDV2,NA,TRDJ1,CACDNWGPSYTDKLIF,TGTGCCTGTGACAATTGGGGGCCCTCGTACACCGATAAACTCATCTTT
large,TRDV2,TRDD3,TRDJ1,CACVSDPKSAWGSDKLIF,TGTGCCTGTGTCTCCGACCCCAAATCAGCCTGGGGGTCCGATAAACTCATCTTT
large,TRDV2,TRDD3,TRDJ1,CACDRGGNLLGVNLYTDKLIF,TGTGCCTGTGACAGAGGAGGGAATTTACTGGGGGTCAACCTGTACACCGATAAACTCATCTTT
NA,TRDV2,TRDD3,TRDJ1,CACDTTRWGIPYTNKLIF,TGTGCCTGTGACACAACCCGGTGGGGGATCCCCTACACCAATAAACTCATCTTT
large,TRDV2,TRDD3,TRDJ1,CACDTPKGWGIRWYTDKLIF,TGTGCCTGTGACACGCCCAAGGGGTGGGGGATACGATGGTACACCGATAAACTCATCTTT
medium-sized,TRDV2,TRDD3,TRDJ1,CACALSLGDTSLIF,TGTGCCTGTGCGCTCTCACTGGGGGATACGAGTTTAATCTTT
medium-sized,TRDV2,NA,TRDJ1,CACDTLGGYFFADKLIF,TGTGCCTGTGACACTTTAGGGGGGTATTTTTTCGCCGATAAACTCATCTTT
medium-sized,TRDV2,TRDD3,TRDJ3,CACDIPFRTGGPSSWDTRQMFF,TGTGCCTGTGACATCCCCTTCCGTACTGGGGGCCCCAGCTCCTGGGACACCCGACAGATGTTTTTC
medium-sized,TRDV2,TRDD3,TRDJ4,CACDTRTDPMGILGRALIF,TGTGCCTGTGACACCCGGACGGACCCCATGGGCATACTGGGGAGGGCCCTGATCTTT
large,TRDV2,TRDD3,TRDJ1,CACDTQPQPALGTYTDKLIF,TGTGCCTGTGACACGCAACCCCAACCCGCACTGGGGACATACACCGATAAACTCATCTTT
NA,TRDV2,TRDD3,TRDJ1,CACDTGGRVLGDDTDKLIF,TGTGCCTGTGACACCGGAGGCAGGGTACTGGGGGACGACACCGATAAACTCATCTTT
large,TRDV2,TRDD3,TRDJ1,CACDPDKRDWGNHTDKLIF,TGTGCCTGTGACCCAGATAAGCGAGACTGGGGGAACCACACCGATAAACTCATCTTT
few,TRDV2,TRDD3,TRDJ1,CACDSGMYWGPRNKLIF,TGTGCCTGTGACTCCGGAATGTACTGGGGACCGCGCAATAAACTCATCTTT
medium-sized,TRDV2,NA,TRDJ1,CACDTAGDTDKLIF,TGTGCCTGTGACACCGCTGGGGACACCGATAAACTCATCTTT
NA,TRDV2,TRDD3,TRDJ1,CASVLGDDPNTDKLIF,TGTGCCTCTGTACTGGGGGATGATCCTAACACCGATAAACTCATCTTT
large,TRDV2,NA,TRDJ1,CACDTECWVHPTDKLIF,TGTGCCTGTGACACCGAGTGCTGGGTCCACCCTACCGATAAACTCATCTTT
NA,TRDV2,TRDD3,TRDJ1,CAWGQLGDTGDKLIF,TGTGCCTGGGGCCAGCTGGGGGATACTGGCGATAAACTCATCTTT
large,TRDV2,NA,TRDJ1,CACDTRWGRTGTELDKLIF,TGTGCCTGTGACACGAGGTGGGGCCGTACCGGAACGGAACTCGATAAACTCATCTTT
NA,TRDV2,TRDD3,TRDJ1,CACDEKGDRNTDKLIF,TGTGCCTGTGACGAAAAGGGGGATAGGAACACCGATAAACTCATCTTT
large,TRDV2,TRDD3,TRDJ1,CACDTGFRLTGGSAYTDKLIF,TGTGCCTGTGACACCGGGTTCCGATTGACGGGGGGATCAGCTTACACCGATAAACTCATCTTT
medium-sized,TRDV2,TRDD3,TRDJ1,CACDNSGGWPHDKLIF,TGTGCCTGTGACAACTCTGGGGGATGGCCCCACGATAAACTCATCTTT
medium-sized,TRDV2,TRDD3,TRDJ1,CACDQLGAPGTDKLIF,TGTGCCTGTGATCAACTGGGGGCCCCGGGGACCGATAAACTCATCTTT
few,TRDV2,TRDD2,TRDJ1,CACDPFLIVTDKLIF,TGTGCCTGTGACCCCTTCCTAATTGTCACCGATAAACTCATCTTT
NA,TRDV2,TRDD2,TRDJ1,CACDASSYSGILYTDKLIF,TGTGCCTGTGACGCCTCTTCCTACTCGGGGATCCTGTACACCGATAAACTCATCTTT
medium-sized,TRDV2,NA,TRDJ1,CACDSRVDKLIF,TGTGCCTGTGACTCTCGGGTCGATAAACTCATCTTT
medium-sized,TRDV2,TRDD3,TRDJ1,CACDKGIGPRRSDKLIF,TGTGCCTGTGACAAGGGGATAGGACCCCGTCGGTCCGATAAACTCATCTTT
large,TRDV2,TRDD3,TRDJ1,CACDVLGYTDKLIF,TGTGCCTGTGACGTACTGGGGTACACCGATAAACTCATCTTT
few,TRDV2,NA,TRDJ1,CACDTGGHPPDKLIF,TGTGCCTGTGACACCGGGGGGCACCCTCCGGATAAACTCATCTTT
large,TRDV2,TRDD3,TRDJ1,CACGGVKGDNRVPDKLIF,TGTGCCTGTGGAGGGGTGAAGGGGGATAATCGTGTTCCCGATAAACTCATCTTT
medium-sized,TRDV2,TRDD3,TRDJ1,CACDTILGDSPSRYTDKLIF,TGTGCCTGTGACACTATTCTGGGGGATAGTCCTTCTAGGTACACCGATAAACTCATCTTT
large,TRDV2,NA,TRDJ1,CACGENYTDKLIF,TGTGCCTGTGGGGAAAACTACACCGATAAACTCATCTTT
medium-sized,TRDV2,NA,TRDJ1,CACDPVVLVGTKSPDGTDKLIF,TGTGCCTGTGACCCAGTGGTACTTGTGGGGACCAAATCCCCCGACGGGACCGATAAACTCATCTTT
NA,TRDV2,TRDD3,TRDJ3,CACDTRDVGDWDTRQMFF,TGTGCCTGTGACACCAGGGACGTGGGGGACTGGGACACCCGACAGATGTTTTTC
medium-sized,TRDV2,NA,TRDJ4,CACDRAGRPLIF,TGTGCCTGTGACAGGGCTGGCAGACCCCTGATCTTT
medium-sized,TRDV2,TRDD3,TRDJ1,CACGPPTSAGGYIGTDKLIF,TGTGCCTGTGGTCCTCCTACGTCCGCTGGGGGATACATCGGCACCGATAAACTCATCTTT
large,TRDV2,TRDD3,TRDJ1,CACDTARTGGRDTDKLIF,TGTGCCTGTGACACCGCACGTACTGGGGGAAGAGACACCGATAAACTCATCTTT
medium-sized,TRDV2,NA,TRDJ1,CACDTGGNQSDKLIF,TGTGCCTGTGACACCGGAGGGAATCAAAGCGATAAACTCATCTTT
NA,TRDV2,TRDD3,TRDJ1,CACDTGYWGIPDKLIF,TGTGCCTGTGACACCGGATACTGGGGGATACCCGATAAACTCATCTTT
NA,TRDV2,TRDD3,TRDJ1,CACDSGSLVLGDTSASTDKLIF,TGTGCCTGTGACAGTGGGTCCCTTGTACTGGGGGATACGTCTGCCTCCACCGATAAACTCATCTTT